This T cell receptor (beta chain) was profiled in a study of blood T cells in healthy people across ages. The sample holds many counts of this clonotype. At least 5 micrograms of total RNA were extracted per sample. V gave up 1 base and J gave up 0 bases, with 6 bases separating them. Germline assignment: CDR1 LGHNA and CDR2 YSLEER. The CDR3 covers 14 residues. Through a sample-barcoded 5' primer and a J-beta primer mix, a second PCR was run for about 6 to 11 cycles. Using its own MiXCR run on the 5' RACE reads, TCRdb lists one record per CDR3 protein. The sample consists of 1.5 million to 2 million distinct CDR3 sequences, roughly 28% of them appearing once.

The sequence came from a woman in her 30s in good health. Sequenced input: blood. This chain connects TRBV4-3 to TRBJ1-1; D remains unclear. The CDR3: CASSQGRLNTEAFF. CDR3 sequence (DNA): TGCGCCAGCAGCCAAGGACGTTTGAACACTGAAGCTTTCTTT.